This T cell receptor (beta chain) appears in the sequencing data of a study of control samples from healthy donors and cancer patients. Germline V gene sequence: CDR1 MNHNS, CDR2 SASEGT. Trimming removed 1 base from V and 2 bases from J, with 19 bases in between. There are 18 residues in the CDR3. Repertoires were generated with immunoSEQ multiplex PCR, while TCRdb's copy carries only in-frame clones and drops some. The sample includes roughly 120,000 clones, about 93% seen only once; the top ten take roughly 2.7%. This chain connects TRBV6-1 to TRBJ2-3, with D perhaps given as TRBD1 or TRBD2 (5 bases each). This TCR was sampled from a man in his thirties or forties in good health. The sequencing input was blood. CDR3 protein: CASSEGTRRGPNTDTQYF. The CDR3 DNA reads as TGTGCCAGCAGTGAAGGGACTCGAAGGGGTCCTAACACAGATACGCAGTATTTT.